This T cell receptor beta chain was retrieved from a study of regulatory T cells in long-lasting Graves disease. Time point in this sample: newly diagnosed GD, antithyroid drugs for less than 3 months. PBMCs provided the RNA from which the TCR library was made. V gave up 7 bases and J gave up 0 bases, with 10 bases separating them. The germline V gene has CDR1 DFQATT and CDR2 SNEGSKA (reference sequence). This CDR3 is built from 13 residues. Relying on iRepertoire HTBI primers and Arm-PCR of CDR3 regions, the team built TCR beta libraries. Using its own MiXCR run on the multiplex PCR reads, TCRdb lists one record per CDR3 protein. The profile shows some 490,000 distinct CDR3 sequences, around 12% of them singletons. This clonotype was seen many times. These data also featured in a second study, about T cells in Graves' hyperthyroidism and ophthalmopathy.

The TCR comes from a woman in her twenties or thirties with Graves disease. The sample consisted of peripheral blood mononuclear cells (PBMCs), taken at new diagnosis, from a patient treated with antithyroid drugs. V gene TRBV20-1 combines with J gene TRBJ1-3, with no clear D. CDR3 nucleotides: TGCAGTGTCCGGGCTAACTCTGGAAACACCATATATTTT. This sequence encodes CSVRANSGNTIYF.